The rows below give T cell receptor beta chains drawn from one sample of a study of blood T cell repertoires in COVID-19. Assay: immunoSEQ multiplex PCR; the TCRdb copy retains only in-frame clones and omits some. The sample records hundreds of thousands of clones, about nine tenths being singletons. The sequenced sample consisted of PBMCs or T cells enriched from blood (not recorded which). The receptor source for this set is a woman in her thirties or forties who had recovered from COVID-19. Each CDR3 is given with its conserved first and last residue. A D gene is named only where the DNA matches it firmly. Clone size is not always given. Where it is, it says once, few, many or a class for expanded clones.

V	J	size	D	CDR3	DNA
TRBV9	TRBJ1-1	.	.	CASSATGTSNTEAFF	TGTGCCAGCAGCGCTACCGGGACATCGAACACTGAAGCTTTCTTT
TRBV7-9	TRBJ2-5	.	.	CASSSWWGDQETQYF	TGTGCCAGCAGCTCCTGGTGGGGAGACCAAGAGACCCAGTACTTC
TRBV30	TRBJ1-2	.	TRBD1	CAWSTGGGYTF	TGTGCCTGGAGTACAGGGGGCGGCTACACCTTC
TRBV7-6	TRBJ2-5	.	TRBD2	CASSYRGAGGTETQYF	TGTGCCAGCAGCTACCGGGGAGCGGGGGGTACCGAGACCCAGTACTTC
TRBV18	TRBJ2-3	.	.	CASSRESDTQYF	TGTGCCAGCTCACGGGAGTCAGATACGCAGTATTTT
TRBV11-2	TRBJ1-2	.	.	CASSFTQGQIYGYTF	TGTGCCAGCAGCTTTACCCAGGGGCAGATCTATGGCTACACCTTC
TRBV7-9	TRBJ2-5	.	TRBD1	CASTDQSGGAETQYF	TGTGCCAGCACCGATCAGTCAGGGGGCGCGGAGACCCAGTACTTC
TRBV5-1	TRBJ2-5	.	TRBD2	CASSNLAGEGETQYF	TGCGCCAGCAGCAACCTAGCGGGAGAGGGTGAGACCCAGTACTTC
TRBV29-1	TRBJ2-7	.	TRBD1	CSVATGYEQYF	TGCAGCGTTGCGACAGGGTACGAGCAGTACTTC
TRBV7-8	TRBJ1-5	.	.	CASSFLTGNENQPQHF	TGTGCCAGCAGCTTCTTAACAGGGAACGAAAATCAGCCCCAGCATTTT
TRBV5-4	TRBJ2-5	.	.	CASSLSGSQETQYF	TGTGCCAGCAGCTTGTCCGGGAGCCAAGAGACCCAGTACTTC
TRBV28	TRBJ1-6	.	TRBD1	CASSFGQGRYSPLHF	TGTGCCAGCAGTTTTGGACAGGGAAGGTACTCACCCCTCCACTTT
TRBV11-3	TRBJ2-7	once	.	CASSSTLTSYEQYF	TGTGCCAGCAGCTCCACGCTGACAAGCTACGAGCAGTACTTC
TRBV7-2	TRBJ1-1	.	.	CASSLVEGSTEAFF	TGTGCCAGCAGCTTAGTGGAGGGATCGACTGAAGCTTTCTTT
TRBV27	TRBJ1-3	.	TRBD1	CASSLSPTGRNTIYF	TGTGCCAGCAGTTTATCCCCGACAGGGCGAAACACCATATATTTT
TRBV6-4	TRBJ2-3	few	.	CASSDSQGWDTQYF	TGTGCCAGCAGTGACTCGCAGGGGTGGGATACGCAGTATTTT
TRBV7-2	TRBJ1-6	.	TRBD1	CASRGQVNSPLHF	TGTGCCAGCAGGGGACAGGTGAATTCACCCCTCCACTTT
TRBV9	TRBJ2-7	.	TRBD2	CASSLNPGLAAKHYEQYF	TGTGCCAGCAGCCTCAATCCGGGACTAGCGGCTAAACACTACGAGCAGTACTTC
TRBV28	TRBJ1-5	.	.	CASSLYRLANQPQHF	TGTGCCAGCAGTTTGTACAGGCTTGCCAATCAGCCCCAGCATTTT
TRBV14	TRBJ2-1	.	TRBD2	CASSQDGTSGRNEQFF	TGTGCCAGCAGCCAAGACGGGACTAGCGGGAGAAATGAGCAGTTCTTC
TRBV9	TRBJ2-5	.	TRBD2	CASSWGGGAAETQYF	TGTGCCAGCTCGTGGGGCGGGGGGGCCGCAGAGACCCAGTACTTC
TRBV3-1/TRBV3-2	TRBJ2-3	.	TRBD2	CASSPKKGSGYTQYF	TGTGCCAGCAGCCCCAAAAAGGGTAGCGGGTATACGCAGTATTTT
TRBV12-5	TRBJ1-1	.	.	CASGFRENTEAFF	TGTGCTAGTGGTTTCAGGGAGAACACTGAAGCTTTCTTT
TRBV18	TRBJ1-1	.	.	CASSPGQNTEAFF	TGTGCCAGCTCACCCGGACAGAACACTGAAGCTTTCTTT
TRBV19	TRBJ2-1	.	TRBD1	CASSIGQGYYNEQFF	TGTGCCAGTAGTATTGGACAGGGGTACTACAATGAGCAGTTCTTC
TRBV2	TRBJ1-1	.	TRBD1	CASSEDRGITEAFF	TGTGCCAGCAGTGAGGACAGGGGCATCACTGAAGCTTTCTTT
TRBV7-6	TRBJ2-7	once	.	CASSLGGLLVF	TGTGCCAGCAGCTTAGGAGGTCTACTTGTCTTC
TRBV6-1	TRBJ1-4	.	TRBD1	CASSETGAANEKLFF	TGTGCCAGCAGTGAAACAGGGGCAGCTAATGAAAAACTGTTTTTT
TRBV4-3	TRBJ2-7	few	TRBD1	CASSPHPGTGEGEQYF	TGCGCCAGCAGCCCACACCCCGGGACAGGGGAAGGCGAGCAGTACTTC
TRBV6-5	TRBJ1-2	.	.	CASSSGTTGYTF	TGTGCCAGCAGTTCCGGGACAACTGGCTACACCTTC
TRBV7-2	TRBJ1-4	.	.	CASSPTGTNEKLFF	TGTGCCAGCAGCCCTACAGGGACTAATGAAAAACTGTTTTTT
TRBV7-2	TRBJ1-5	few	.	CASSPRGAQPQHF	TGTGCCAGCAGCCCCCGGGGGGCTCAGCCCCAGCATTTT
TRBV29-1	TRBJ1-2	.	.	CSVASSSSLQTGYGYTF	TGCAGCGTTGCCTCCTCGTCGTCCCTTCAGACGGGCTATGGCTACACCTTC
TRBV24-1	TRBJ2-2	.	.	CATSDLGAPTGELFF	TGTGCCACCAGTGATTTGGGGGCGCCAACCGGGGAGCTGTTTTTT
TRBV3-1/TRBV3-2	TRBJ1-2	.	TRBD1	CASRPTGTGFYGYTF	TGTGCCAGCAGACCAACCGGGACAGGGTTCTATGGCTACACCTTC
TRBV5-5	TRBJ1-2	few	TRBD1	CASSGRGYGYTF	TGTGCCAGCAGCGGCAGGGGGTATGGCTACACCTTC
TRBV5-6	TRBJ1-4	.	.	CASTRGFNEKLFF	TGTGCCAGCACGCGGGGCTTCAATGAAAAACTGTTTTTT